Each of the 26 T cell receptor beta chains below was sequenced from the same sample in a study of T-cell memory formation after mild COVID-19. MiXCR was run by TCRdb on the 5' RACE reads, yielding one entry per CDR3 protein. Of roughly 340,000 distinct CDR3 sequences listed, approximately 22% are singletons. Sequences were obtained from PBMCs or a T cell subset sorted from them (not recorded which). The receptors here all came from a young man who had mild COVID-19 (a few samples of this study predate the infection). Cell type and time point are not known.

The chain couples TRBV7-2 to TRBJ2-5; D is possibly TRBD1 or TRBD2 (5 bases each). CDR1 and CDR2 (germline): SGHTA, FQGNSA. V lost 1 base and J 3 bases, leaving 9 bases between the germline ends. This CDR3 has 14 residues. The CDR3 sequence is CASSLVGTKETQYF. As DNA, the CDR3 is TGTGCCAGCAGCTTAGTAGGGACGAAAGAGACCCAGTACTTC.

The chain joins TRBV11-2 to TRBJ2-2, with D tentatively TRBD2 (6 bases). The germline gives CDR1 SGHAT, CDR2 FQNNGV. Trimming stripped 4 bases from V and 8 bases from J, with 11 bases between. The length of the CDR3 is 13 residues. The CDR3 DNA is TGTGCCAGCAGCTCCCGACTAGATGGGGAGCTGTTTTTT. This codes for CASSSRLDGELFF. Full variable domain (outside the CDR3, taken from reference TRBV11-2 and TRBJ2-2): EAGVAQSPRYKIIEKRQSVAFWCNPISGHATLYWYQQILGQGPKLLIQFQNNGVVDDSQLPKDRFSAERLKGVDSTLKIQPAKLEDSAVYLCASSSRLDGELFFGEGSRLTVL.

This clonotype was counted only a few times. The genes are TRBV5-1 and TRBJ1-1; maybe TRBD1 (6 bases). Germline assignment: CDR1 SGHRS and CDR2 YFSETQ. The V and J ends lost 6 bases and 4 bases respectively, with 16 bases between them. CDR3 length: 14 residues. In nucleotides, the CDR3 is TGCGCCAGCACCGCCGGGGGCGGGGGCACTGAAGCTTTCTTT. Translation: CASTAGGGGTEAFF.

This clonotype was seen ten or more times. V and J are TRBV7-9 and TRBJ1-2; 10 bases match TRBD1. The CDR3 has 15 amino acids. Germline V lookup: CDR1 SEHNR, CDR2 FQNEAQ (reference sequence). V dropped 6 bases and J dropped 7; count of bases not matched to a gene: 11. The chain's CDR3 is CASRPTTGGGSGYTF. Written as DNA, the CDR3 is TGTGCCAGCAGGCCTACGACAGGGGGCGGCTCTGGCTACACCTTC.

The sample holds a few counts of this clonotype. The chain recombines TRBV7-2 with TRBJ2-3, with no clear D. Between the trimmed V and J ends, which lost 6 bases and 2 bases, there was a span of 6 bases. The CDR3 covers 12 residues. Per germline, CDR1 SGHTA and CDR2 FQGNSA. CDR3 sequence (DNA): TGTGCCAGCAGTTATATCACAGATACGCAGTATTTT. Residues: CASSYITDTQYF. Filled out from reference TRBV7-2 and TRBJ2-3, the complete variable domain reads GAGVSQSPSNKVTEKGKDVELRCDPISGHTALYWYRQSLGQGLEFLIYFQGNSAPDKSGLPSDRFSAERTGGSVSTLTIQRTQQEDSAVYLCASSYITDTQYFGPGTRLTVL.

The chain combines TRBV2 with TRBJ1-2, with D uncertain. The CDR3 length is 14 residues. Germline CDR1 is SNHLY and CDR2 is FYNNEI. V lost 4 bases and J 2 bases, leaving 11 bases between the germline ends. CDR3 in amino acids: CASSGQARNYGYTF. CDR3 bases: TGTGCCAGCAGTGGGCAAGCGAGGAACTATGGCTACACCTTC.

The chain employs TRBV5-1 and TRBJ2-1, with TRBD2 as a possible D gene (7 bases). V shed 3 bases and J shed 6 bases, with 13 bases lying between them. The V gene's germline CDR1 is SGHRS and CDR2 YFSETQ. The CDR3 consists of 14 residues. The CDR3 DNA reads TGCGCCAGCAGCTACGGGGGGCCCCCCAATGAGCAGTTCTTC. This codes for CASSYGGPPNEQFF.

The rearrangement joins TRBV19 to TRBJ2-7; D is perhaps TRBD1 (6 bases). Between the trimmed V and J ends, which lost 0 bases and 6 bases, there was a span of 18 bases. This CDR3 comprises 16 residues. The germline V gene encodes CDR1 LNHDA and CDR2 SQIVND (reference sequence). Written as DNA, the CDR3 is TGTGCCAGTAGTATAGACCCCACTACAGGGACGTGCGAGCAGTACTTC. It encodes CASSIDPTTGTCEQYF.

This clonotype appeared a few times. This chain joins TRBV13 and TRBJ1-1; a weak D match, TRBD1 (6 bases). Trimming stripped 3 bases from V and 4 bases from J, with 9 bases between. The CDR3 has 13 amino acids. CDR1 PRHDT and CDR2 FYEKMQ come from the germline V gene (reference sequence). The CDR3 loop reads CASSLGHLTEAFF. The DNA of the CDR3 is TGTGCCAGCAGCTTGGGACATCTCACTGAAGCTTTCTTT.

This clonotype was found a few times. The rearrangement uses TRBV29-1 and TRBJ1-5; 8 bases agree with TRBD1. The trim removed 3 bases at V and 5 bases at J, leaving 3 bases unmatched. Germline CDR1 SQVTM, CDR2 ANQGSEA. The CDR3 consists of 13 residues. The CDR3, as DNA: TGCAGCGTTGAGGCAGGGGGCGATCAGCCCCAGCATTTT. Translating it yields CSVEAGGDQPQHF.

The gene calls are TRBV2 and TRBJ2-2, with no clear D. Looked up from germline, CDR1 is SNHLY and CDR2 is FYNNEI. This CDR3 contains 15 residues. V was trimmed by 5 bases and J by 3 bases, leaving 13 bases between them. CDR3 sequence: CASSLRSLDTGELFF. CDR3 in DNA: TGTGCCAGCAGTCTCCGATCACTGGACACCGGGGAGCTGTTTTTT.

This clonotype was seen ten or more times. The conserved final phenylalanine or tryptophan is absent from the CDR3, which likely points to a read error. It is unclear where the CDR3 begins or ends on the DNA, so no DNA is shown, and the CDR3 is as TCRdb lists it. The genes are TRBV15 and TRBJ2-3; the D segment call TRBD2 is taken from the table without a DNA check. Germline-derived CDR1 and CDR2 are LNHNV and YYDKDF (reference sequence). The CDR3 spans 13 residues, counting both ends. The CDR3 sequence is CATSRDLSGGSGL.

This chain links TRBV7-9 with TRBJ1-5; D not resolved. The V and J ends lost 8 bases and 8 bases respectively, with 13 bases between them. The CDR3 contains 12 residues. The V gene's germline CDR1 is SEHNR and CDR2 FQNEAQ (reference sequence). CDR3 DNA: TGTGCCAGCGGATTCGGCGGTGAGCCCCAGCATTTT. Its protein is CASGFGGEPQHF.

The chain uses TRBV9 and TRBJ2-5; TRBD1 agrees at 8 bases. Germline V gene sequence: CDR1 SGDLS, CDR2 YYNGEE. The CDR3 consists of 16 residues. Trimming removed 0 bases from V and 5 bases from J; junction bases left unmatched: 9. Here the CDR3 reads CASSVEAGGGWETQYF. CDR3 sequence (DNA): TGTGCCAGCAGCGTAGAAGCAGGGGGCGGTTGGGAGACCCAGTACTTC.

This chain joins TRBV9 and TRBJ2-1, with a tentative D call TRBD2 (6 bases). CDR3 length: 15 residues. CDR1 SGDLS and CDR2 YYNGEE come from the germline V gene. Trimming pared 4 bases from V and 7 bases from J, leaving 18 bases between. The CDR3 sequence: CASSPKRAWGNEQFF. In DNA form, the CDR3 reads TGTGCCAGCAGCCCAAAGCGGGCGTGGGGGAATGAGCAGTTCTTC.

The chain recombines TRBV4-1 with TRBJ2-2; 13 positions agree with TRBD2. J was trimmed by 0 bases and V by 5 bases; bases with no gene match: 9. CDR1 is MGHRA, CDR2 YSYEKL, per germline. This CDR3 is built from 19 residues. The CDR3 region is CASSTLRTSGGTNTGELFF. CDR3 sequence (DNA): TGCGCCAGCAGCACCCTCCGGACTAGCGGGGGTACGAACACCGGGGAGCTGTTTTTT.

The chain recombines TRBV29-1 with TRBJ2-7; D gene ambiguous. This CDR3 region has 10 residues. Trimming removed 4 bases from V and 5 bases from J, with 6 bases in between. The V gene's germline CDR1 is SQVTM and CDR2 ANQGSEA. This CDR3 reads CSVGHDEQYF. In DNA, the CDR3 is TGCAGCGTTGGGCACGACGAGCAGTACTTC.

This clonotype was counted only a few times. CDR3 bases: TGTGCCAGCAGCTTACTTGGAGAGGTGGCTGAAGCTTTCTTT. Its translation is CASSLLGEVAEAFF. V usage is TRBV7-9 and J usage is TRBJ1-1; no reliable D call. The CDR3 extends over 14 amino acids. Germline-derived CDR1 and CDR2 are SEHNR and FQNEAQ (reference sequence). Trimming shortened V by 2 bases and J by 6 bases, and 13 bases separated the two germline ends.

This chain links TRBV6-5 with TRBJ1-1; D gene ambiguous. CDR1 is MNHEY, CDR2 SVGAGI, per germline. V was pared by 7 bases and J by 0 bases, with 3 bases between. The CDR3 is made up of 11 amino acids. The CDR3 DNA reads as TGTGCCAGCATTTTGAACACTGAAGCTTTCTTT. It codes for CASILNTEAFF.

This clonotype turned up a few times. The CDR3, as DNA: TGCAGTGCTAGACTGGCGGATACGCAGTATTTT. Translating it yields CSARLADTQYF. The chain recombines TRBV20-1 with TRBJ2-3; D is unclear. Germline V gives CDR1 DFQATT, CDR2 SNEGSKA (reference sequence). The CDR3 consists of 11 residues. The V end was cut by 2 bases, the J end by 6 bases, with 6 bases between.

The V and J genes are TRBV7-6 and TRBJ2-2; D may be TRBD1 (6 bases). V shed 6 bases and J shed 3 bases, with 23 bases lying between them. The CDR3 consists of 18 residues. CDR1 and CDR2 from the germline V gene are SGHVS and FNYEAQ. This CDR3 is CASSYNVRDTDDTGELFF. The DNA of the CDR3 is TGTGCCAGCAGTTATAACGTCCGGGACACAGATGACACCGGGGAGCTGTTTTTT. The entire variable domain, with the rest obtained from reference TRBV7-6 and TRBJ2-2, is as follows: GAGVSQSPRYKVTKRGQDVALRCDPISGHVSLYWYRQALGQGPEFLTYFNYEAQQDKSGLPNDRFSAERPEGSISTLTIQRTEQRDSAMYRCASSYNVRDTDDTGELFFGEGSRLTVL.

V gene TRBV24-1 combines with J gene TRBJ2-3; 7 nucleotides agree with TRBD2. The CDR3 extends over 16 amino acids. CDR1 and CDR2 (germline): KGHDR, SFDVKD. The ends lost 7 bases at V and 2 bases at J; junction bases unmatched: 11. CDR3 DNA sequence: TGTGCCACCAGCCCCCGGGACGGGAGGCACACAGATACGCAGTATTTT. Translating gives CATSPRDGRHTDTQYF.

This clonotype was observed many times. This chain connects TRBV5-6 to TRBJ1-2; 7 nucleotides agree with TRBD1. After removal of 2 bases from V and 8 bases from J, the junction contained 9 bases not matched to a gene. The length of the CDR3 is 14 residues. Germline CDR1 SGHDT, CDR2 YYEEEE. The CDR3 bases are TGTGCCAGCAGCTTAACCGACAGGGCTGCGGGCTACACCTTC. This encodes CASSLTDRAAGYTF.

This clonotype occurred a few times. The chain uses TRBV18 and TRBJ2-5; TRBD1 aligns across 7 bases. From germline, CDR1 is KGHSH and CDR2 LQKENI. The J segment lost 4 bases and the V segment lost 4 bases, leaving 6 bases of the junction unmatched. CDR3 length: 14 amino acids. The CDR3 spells CASSRDRESETQYF. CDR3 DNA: TGTGCCAGCTCACGCGACAGGGAGTCAGAGACCCAGTACTTC.

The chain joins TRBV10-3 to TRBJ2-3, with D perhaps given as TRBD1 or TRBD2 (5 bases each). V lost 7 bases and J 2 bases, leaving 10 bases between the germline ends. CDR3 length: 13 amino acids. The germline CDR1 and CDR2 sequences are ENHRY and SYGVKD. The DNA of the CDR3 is TGTGCCATCAAGGGGCTAGCCACAGATACGCAGTATTTT. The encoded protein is CAIKGLATDTQYF.

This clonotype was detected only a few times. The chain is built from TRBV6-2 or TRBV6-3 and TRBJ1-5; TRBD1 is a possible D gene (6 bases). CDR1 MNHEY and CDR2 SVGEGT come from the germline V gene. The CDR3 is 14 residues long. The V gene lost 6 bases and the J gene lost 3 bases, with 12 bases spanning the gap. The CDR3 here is CASSVRTDNQPQHF. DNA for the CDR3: TGTGCCAGCAGCGTGAGGACAGACAATCAGCCCCAGCATTTT.